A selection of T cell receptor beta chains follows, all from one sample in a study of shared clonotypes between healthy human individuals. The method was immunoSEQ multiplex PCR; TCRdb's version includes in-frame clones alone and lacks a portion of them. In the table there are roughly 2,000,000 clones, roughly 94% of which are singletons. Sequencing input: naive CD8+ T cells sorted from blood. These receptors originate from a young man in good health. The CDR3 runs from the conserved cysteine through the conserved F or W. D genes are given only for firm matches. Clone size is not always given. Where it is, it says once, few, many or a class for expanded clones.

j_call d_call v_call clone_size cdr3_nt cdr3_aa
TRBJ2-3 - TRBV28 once TGTGCCAGTTGTTTTCCGTCTAGCACAGATACGCAGTATTTT CASCFPSSTDTQYF
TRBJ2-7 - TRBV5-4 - TGTGCCAGCAGCTTGGCAGAGTCCTACGAGCAGTACTTC CASSLAESYEQYF
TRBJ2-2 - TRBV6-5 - TGTGCCAGCAGTCCTTGGGAACCCGGGGAGCTGTTTTTT CASSPWEPGELFF
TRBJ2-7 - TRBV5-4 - TGTGCCAGCAGCTTCTTGGGATCTGGCGAGCAGTACTTC CASSFLGSGEQYF
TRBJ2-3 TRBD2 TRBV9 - TGTGCCAGCAGCGATGGGATACTAGGGATGACTAGCGGGGGTTATACGCAGTATTTT CASSDGILGMTSGGYTQYF
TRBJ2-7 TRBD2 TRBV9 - TGTGCCAGCAGCGTAGGGGACTATTACTACGAGCAGTACTTC CASSVGDYYYEQYF
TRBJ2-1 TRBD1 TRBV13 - TGTGCCAGCAGCTCACAGGGGAACAATGAGCAGTTCTTC CASSSQGNNEQFF
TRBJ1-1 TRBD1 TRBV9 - TGTGCCAGCAGCGCCCGGACAGGGGGCTTCCCTTCAATATCTTCGGGTCCTGAAGCTTTCTTT CASSARTGGFPSISSGPEAFF
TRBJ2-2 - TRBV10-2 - TGCGCCAGCAGTGAGGGTGGGGAGCTGTTTTTT CASSEGGELFF
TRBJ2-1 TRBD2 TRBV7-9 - TGTGCCAGCAGCCAGGGCCTAGCGGGTAATGAGCAGTTCTTC CASSQGLAGNEQFF
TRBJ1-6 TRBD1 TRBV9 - TGTGCCAGCAGCGCCGGGGGACAGGGGCGGAATTCACCCCTCCACTTT CASSAGGQGRNSPLHF
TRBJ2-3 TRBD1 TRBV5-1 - TGCGCCAGCAGCTCGTGGACAGGGGACACAGATACGCAGTATTTT CASSSWTGDTDTQYF
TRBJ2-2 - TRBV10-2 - TGCGCCAGCAGTGAGGGGCAGGGACACGGGGAGCTGTTTTTT CASSEGQGHGELFF
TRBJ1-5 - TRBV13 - TGTGCCAGCAGCTTAAACGGAGGGCTGGGCAATCAGCCCCAGCATTTT CASSLNGGLGNQPQHF
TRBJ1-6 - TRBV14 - TGTGCCAGCAGCCCGGGACATTTTAATTCACCCCTCCACTTT CASSPGHFNSPLHF
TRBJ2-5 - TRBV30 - TGTGCCTCAGGACATCCTAGAGAGGGGGAGACCCAGTACTTC CASGHPREGETQYF
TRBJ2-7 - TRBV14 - TGTGCCAGCAGCCAAGAACGCGACAGCTACGAGCAGTACTTC CASSQERDSYEQYF
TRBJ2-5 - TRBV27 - TGTGCCAGCAGCCCTTTTGGGCCTAGAGCACCAGAGACCCAGTACTTC CASSPFGPRAPETQYF
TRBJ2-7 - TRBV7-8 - TGTGCCAGCAGCTTAGTGGCAGGAGGCTTTGCTTACGAGCAGTACTTC CASSLVAGGFAYEQYF
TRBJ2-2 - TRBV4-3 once TGCGCCAGCATTGGTAGCCCCAGGGGCACCGGGGAGCTGTTTTTT CASIGSPRGTGELFF
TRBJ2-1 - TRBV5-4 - TGTGCCAGCAGCTCGCAGGGACCTAGTGAGCAGTTCTTC CASSSQGPSEQFF
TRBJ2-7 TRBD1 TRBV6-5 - TGTGCCAGCAGTGACAGGGGCCACGAGCAGTACTTC CASSDRGHEQYF
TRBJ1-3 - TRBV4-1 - TGCGCCAGCAGCCAAGAGGTGGGGGGCCTCTCTGGAAACACCATATATTTT CASSQEVGGLSGNTIYF
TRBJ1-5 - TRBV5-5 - TGTGCCAGCAGCTTGGTAGGGGTTGGACAGCCCCAGCATTTT CASSLVGVGQPQHF
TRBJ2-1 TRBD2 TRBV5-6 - TGTGCCAGCAGCTTGGAGTTAGCGGGAGTGAATGAGCAGTTCTTC CASSLELAGVNEQFF